A selection of T cell receptor beta chains follows, all from one sample in a study of chemoradiotherapy in HPV16-positive cancers. Profiling relied on immunoSEQ multiplex PCR, and the TCRdb table lists in-frame clones only, not all of them. The top ten hold approximately 9.3% of the sample, which has more than 2,500 clones, 75% to 85% seen once. The material was tumor tissue, obtained from a patient who underwent chemoradiotherapy. The receptors come from a human donor with HPV-associated anogenital cancer. CDR3s include the opening cysteine and the closing phenylalanine or tryptophan. A D gene is named only where the DNA matches it firmly. Size tells how often a clone was seen (once, few, many) or the class of an expanded clone, and some rows leave it out.

D gene	clone size	V gene	J gene	CDR3 DNA	CDR3 protein
.	.	TRBV7-9	TRBJ2-1	TGTGCCAGCAGCTTCCCCTGGACGGTCGGCGAGCAGTTCTTC	CASSFPWTVGEQFF
.	.	TRBV9	TRBJ1-5	TGTGCCAGCAGCGGCCGACTTCGGTTTTGGGGGAGTCAGCCCCAGCATTTT	CASSGRLRFWGSQPQHF
.	.	TRBV5-6	TRBJ1-1	TGTGCCAGCACGGGGAACACTGAAGCTTTCTTT	CASTGNTEAFF
TRBD1	once	TRBV23-1	TRBJ1-4	TGCGCCAGCAGTCAATCAACCAGGGGGCAGAGGCGTGAAAAACTGTTTTTT	CASSQSTRGQRREKLFF
.	.	TRBV6-5	TRBJ2-1	TGTGCCACTACACCCAGCTCCTACAATGAGCAGTTCTTC	CATTPSSYNEQFF
.	once	TRBV11-1	TRBJ1-1	TGTGCCAGCAGCTTACTCTCAGGGATGAACACTGAAGCTTTCTTT	CASSLLSGMNTEAFF
.	.	TRBV30	TRBJ2-7	TGTGCCTGGAGAACGAAGGGAATCTCCTACGAGCAGTACTTC	CAWRTKGISYEQYF
TRBD1	.	TRBV5-5	TRBJ1-6	TGTGCCAGCAGCAGGGGGACAGGGACCTATAATTCACCCCTCCACTTT	CASSRGTGTYNSPLHF
.	large	TRBV6-6	TRBJ2-1	TGTGCCACTACACCCAGCTCCTACAATGAGCAGTTCTTC	CATTPSSYNEQFF
.	.	TRBV11-1	TRBJ2-1	TGTGCCAGCAGCTTAGATGGGCGAAACTCCTACAATGAGCAGTTCTTC	CASSLDGRNSYNEQFF
TRBD2	few	TRBV7-2	TRBJ2-7	TGTGCCAGCAGCACATCCGCGGGGGCCTACGAGCAGTACTTC	CASSTSAGAYEQYF
.	.	TRBV7-2	TRBJ2-1	TGTGCCAGCAGCTTAGTTGGGGGGACAACATCTTACAATGAGCAGTTCTTC	CASSLVGGTTSYNEQFF
.	.	TRBV10-3	TRBJ1-5	TGTGCCATCAGCCACAGGGCTGGGCAGCCCCAGCATTTT	CAISHRAGQPQHF
TRBD1	.	TRBV18	TRBJ2-1	TGTGCCAGCTCGCCGGGACAGGCGGACAATGAGCAGTTCTTC	CASSPGQADNEQFF
.	few	TRBV6-1	TRBJ1-3	TGTGCCAGCAGTGTGGCAGGGGCTTCTGGAAACACCATATATTTT	CASSVAGASGNTIYF
TRBD1	.	TRBV4-2	TRBJ2-7	TGTGCCAGCAGCCAAGCGGGACAGGGAGGCTACGAGCAGTACTTC	CASSQAGQGGYEQYF
.	.	TRBV19	TRBJ1-1	TGTGCCAGTAGTAGCACATTGAACACTGAAGCTTTCTTT	CASSSTLNTEAFF
.	.	TRBV5-1	TRBJ2-2	TGCGCCAGCAGCTCGGACAACAAGAACACCGGGGAGCTGTTTTTT	CASSSDNKNTGELFF
TRBD1	.	TRBV11-2	TRBJ1-4	TGTGCCAGCAGCCAGGACAGGGGCGATGGAAAACTGTTTTTT	CASSQDRGDGKLFF
.	.	TRBV7-9	TRBJ1-1	TGTGCCAGCAGCCCGGAGGCCGCCCGACTTGAAGCTTTCTTT	CASSPEAARLEAFF
.	.	TRBV6-4	TRBJ2-3	TGTGCCAGCAGTGACGGGGGTAGCACAGATACGCAGTATTTT	CASSDGGSTDTQYF
TRBD1	few	TRBV9	TRBJ1-1	TGTGCCAGCAGTGACATTACAGGGGCGGCTTTCTTT	CASSDITGAAFF
.	once	TRBV9	TRBJ1-6	TGTGCCAGCAGCGTAGAGCCAGCACCGGGCCCCCTCCACTTT	CASSVEPAPGPLHF
.	.	TRBV19	TRBJ2-4	TGTGCCAGTAGTATCAGCCCCCAGAATAGCATTCAGTACTTC	CASSISPQNSIQYF
.	.	TRBV11-2	TRBJ1-1	TGTGCCAGCAGCACGACCGGGACGGTGAACACTGAAGCTTTCTTT	CASSTTGTVNTEAFF
.	.	TRBV11-2	TRBJ1-2	TGTGCCAGCAGCTTAGATAACAGGGCCCCTGGCTACACCTTC	CASSLDNRAPGYTF
TRBD2	.	TRBV6-4	TRBJ2-3	TGTGCCAGCAGTGAAAATAGCGGGGGGCTAGATACGCAGTATTTT	CASSENSGGLDTQYF
.	.	TRBV28	TRBJ2-1	TGTGCCAGCAGCACCGGGACGGACCGCAATGAGCAGTTCTTC	CASSTGTDRNEQFF
.	.	TRBV5-1	TRBJ1-1	TGCGCCAGCCGGGACGGTAACACTGAAGCTTTCTTT	CASRDGNTEAFF
.	once	TRBV2	TRBJ1-1	TGTGCCAGCAGTGAATGGGAGGCTGAAGCTTTCTTT	CASSEWEAEAFF
.	.	TRBV7-9	TRBJ2-1	TGTGCCAGCAGCTTAGATCTCGGCGGTGACAATGAGCAGTTCTTC	CASSLDLGGDNEQFF
.	once	TRBV6-1	TRBJ2-7	TGTGCCAGCAGTGAAATCGGGGGCCCGTACGAGCAGTACTTC	CASSEIGGPYEQYF
.	once	TRBV19	TRBJ1-4	TGTGCCAGTAGTATGGATCAAACGACTAATGAAAAACTGTTTTTT	CASSMDQTTNEKLFF
.	few	TRBV7-2	TRBJ2-3	TGTGCCAGCAGCCAGGACAGACGCACAGATACGCAGTATTTT	CASSQDRRTDTQYF
.	.	TRBV19	TRBJ1-4	TGTGCCAGTAGTGTGGCCGGGACAAAGTTTTTT	CASSVAGTKFF
.	.	TRBV7-2	TRBJ2-6	TGTGCCAGCAGCTTGCAGGGCACTGGGGCCAACGTCCTGACTTTC	CASSLQGTGANVLTF
.	.	TRBV4-3	TRBJ1-1	TGCGCCAGCGGCATTCCAGGCACTGAAGCTTTCTTT	CASGIPGTEAFF
TRBD2	once	TRBV5-6	TRBJ2-7	TGTGCCAGCAGCTTCCCTAGCGGGGGTCGCTACGAGCAGTACTTC	CASSFPSGGRYEQYF
.	.	TRBV7-2	TRBJ1-2	TGTGCCAGCAGCTTAGGTCTGGGGGCTGGCTATGGCTACACCTTC	CASSLGLGAGYGYTF
.	.	TRBV6-1	TRBJ2-7	TGTGCCAGCAGTGAAGCTGCGGGTACCCCCTCCGAGCAGTACTTC	CASSEAAGTPSEQYF
TRBD1	.	TRBV7-9	TRBJ1-2	TGTGCCAGCAGCCCCTCCGGGACAGGGCGAGGCTACACCTTC	CASSPSGTGRGYTF
.	.	TRBV19	TRBJ1-2	TGTGCCAGTAGTATCCAGGGAGGGAGTATCTATGGCTACACCTTC	CASSIQGGSIYGYTF
.	.	TRBV11-1	TRBJ2-7	TGTGCCAGCAGCTTCCAACGCGTCGTGGAGTTC	CASSFQRVVEF